These 6 T cell receptor beta chains were all obtained from the same sample, sequenced in a study of Ad26.COV2.S vaccination and SARS-CoV-2 variants. The treatment: around 19 received Ad26.COV2.S at low or high dose, single or two shots; about 5 received placebo; per-sample allocation not given. Following the first vaccine or placebo injection, samples were taken on day 63. Profiling relied on immunoSEQ multiplex PCR, and the TCRdb table lists in-frame clones only, not all of them. The sample has about 680,000 clones; 89% are singletons. This specimen consisted of peripheral blood, obtained in a trial of Ad26.COV2.S vaccine versus placebo. The origin of the receptors is a person aged 18-65 years who received the Ad26.COV2.S COVID-19 vaccine or a placebo.

The chain joins TRBV6-2 or TRBV6-3 to TRBJ2-7, with D possibly being TRBD2 (5 bases). V was shortened by 3 bases and J by 3 bases, with 9 bases between the two germline ends. CDR1 and CDR2 from the germline V gene are MNHEY and SVGEGT. The length of the CDR3 is 13 residues. CDR3 amino acids: CASSYGENYEQYF. CDR3 coding DNA: TGTGCCAGCAGTTATGGGGAGAACTACGAGCAGTACTTC.

The rearrangement joins TRBV4-1 to TRBJ2-7; D is unclear. Germline V gives CDR1 MGHRA, CDR2 YSYEKL. V lost 4 bases, J lost 2 bases, and 12 bases lay in between. This CDR3 has 14 residues. CDR3 sequence reads: CASSPRDGTYEQYF. The DNA of the CDR3 is TGCGCCAGCAGCCCTCGTGACGGTACCTACGAGCAGTACTTC.

V and J are TRBV5-5 and TRBJ2-5; TRBD2 is a possible D gene (5 bases). The CDR3 covers 13 residues. Germline lookup yields CDR1 SGHKS and CDR2 YYEKEE (reference sequence). Trimming left V 3 bases short and J 5 bases short, with 11 bases between. CDR3 residues: CASSSSGVETQYF. Written as DNA, the CDR3 is TGTGCCAGCAGCTCCTCCGGGGTGGAGACCCAGTACTTC.

The chain combines TRBV2 with TRBJ2-1; D not resolved. In germline, CDR1 is SNHLY, CDR2 FYNNEI. There are 16 residues in the CDR3. V gave up 2 bases and J gave up 0 bases, with 11 bases separating them. The CDR3 DNA reads as TGTGCCAGCAGTGAAACTTTCGTGCGCTCCTACAATGAGCAGTTCTTC. It encodes CASSETFVRSYNEQFF.

V and J are TRBV6-5 and TRBJ1-2, with D unclear. Trimming left V 2 bases short and J 4 bases short, with 17 bases between. CDR3 length: 16 amino acids. From germline, CDR1 is MNHEY and CDR2 SVGAGI. The CDR3 is CASSYGGGSQGYGYTF. The DNA of the CDR3 is TGTGCCAGCAGTTACGGAGGAGGGTCCCAAGGCTATGGCTACACCTTC.

As to this clone: This sample also contains other DNA sequences that code for the same CDR3. This sequence joins TRBV12-3 or TRBV12-4 and TRBJ2-7; unclear D gene. The CDR3 has 12 amino acids. V lost 3 bases to trimming and J lost 2 bases, with 5 bases between them. The CDR3 DNA is TGTGCCAGCAGTTTCACCCCCTACGAGCAGTACTTC. It yields the protein CASSFTPYEQYF.